This entry lists 8 T cell receptor beta chains sequenced from one sample in a study of T cells in Graves' hyperthyroidism and ophthalmopathy. Regions amplified from RNA transcripts were the TCR beta CDR3 regions. Carried out on the TCR CDR3, a first-round RT-PCR used the HTBI primer set. TCRdb recomputed calls from the multiplex PCR reads with MiXCR, one row per CDR3 protein. The sample has 270,000 or so distinct CDR3 sequences, roughly 15% seen once. The sequenced material came from blood. Every receptor here comes from a woman aged 50 to 60 with Graves' hyperthyroidism that later progressed to Graves' ophthalmopathy.

This clonotype was seen at least ten times. One base away lies a much larger clone, so this may be a sequencing read error. The rearrangement links TRBV2 to TRBJ2-3; D ambiguous. The V gene's germline CDR1 is SNHLY and CDR2 FYNNEI. V was cut by 10 bases and J by 2 bases, with 13 bases left in between. This CDR3 comprises 13 residues. The CDR3, as DNA: TGTGCCAACAAGGGCAGCCCCACAGATACGCAGTATTTT. Amino acids: CANKGSPTDTQYF.

This clonotype was observed at least ten times. The chain links TRBV20-1 to TRBJ2-1, with 14 bases aligning to TRBD2. Germline CDR1 and CDR2: DFQATT and SNEGSKA (reference sequence). The CDR3 extends over 18 amino acids. Unmatched junction bases numbered 14, after V lost 6 bases and J lost 4 bases. The CDR3 DNA follows: TGCAGTGCAATCGTCCCGGGACTAGCGGGAGCCCTGTACAATGAGCAGTTCTTC. Translation: CSAIVPGLAGALYNEQFF.

This clonotype was detected many times. J is TRBJ1-2 and V is TRBV28; possible D gene TRBD1, 6 bases. Germline values: CDR1 MDHEN, CDR2 SYDVKM. The CDR3 has 16 amino acids. V lost 2 bases to trimming and J lost 4 bases, with 17 bases between them. In nucleotides, the CDR3 is TGTGCCAGCAGTTTAATGTACGGGGGCAGGGTCTATGGCTACACCTTC. This codes for CASSLMYGGRVYGYTF.

This clonotype appeared a few times. The rearrangement joins TRBV9 to TRBJ1-1; a weak D match, TRBD1 (6 bases). The germline V and J ends were trimmed by 2 bases and 4 bases, with 12 bases remaining between them. Germline CDR1 and CDR2: SGDLS and YYNGEE. There are 14 residues in the CDR3. The CDR3 DNA reads TGTGCCAGCAGCGTCGGGGGCGCCGGCACTGAAGCTTTCTTT. This sequence encodes CASSVGGAGTEAFF.

This clonotype came up many times. This sequence joins TRBV6-2 or TRBV6-3 and TRBJ1-1; 7 bases align to TRBD1. The CDR3 is 17 amino acids. The V gene's germline CDR1 is MNHEY and CDR2 SVGEGT. With V trimmed by 5 bases and J by 3 bases, 15 bases remained unmatched. The CDR3 DNA sequence: TGTGCCAGCAGTCAGACAGGGCCTCAATCGACGGACACTGAAGCTTTCTTT. Protein: CASSQTGPQSTDTEAFF.

The sample holds many counts of this clonotype. V is TRBV5-5 and J is TRBJ1-1, with unresolved D. Germline V gives CDR1 SGHKS, CDR2 YYEKEE (reference sequence). The CDR3 totals 15 residues. V shed 0 bases and J shed 0 bases, with 9 bases lying between them. In DNA form, the CDR3 reads TGTGCCAGCAGCTTGGCTGGCTCCATGAACACTGAAGCTTTCTTT. It encodes CASSLAGSMNTEAFF.

This clonotype was found many times. The chain has TRBV24-1 and TRBJ2-3; tentative D call: TRBD2 (5 bases). Trimming pared 3 bases from V and 4 bases from J, leaving 10 bases between. Per germline, CDR1 KGHDR and CDR2 SFDVKD. The CDR3 is 14 residues long. CDR3 coding DNA: TGTGCCACCAGTGATCTAGCTATCTCAGATACGCAGTATTTT. Translated: CATSDLAISDTQYF.

Many counts were recorded for this clonotype. The rearrangement links TRBV7-9 to TRBJ2-3, with a tentative D call TRBD2 (6 bases). CDR1 and CDR2 from the germline V gene are SEHNR and FQNEAQ (reference sequence). The CDR3 runs to 14 residues. Trimming left V 3 bases short and J 5 bases short, with 12 bases between. The CDR3 nucleotides read TGTGCCAGCAGCTTCTCACTAGCACAAGATACGCAGTATTTT. Translated, it gives CASSFSLAQDTQYF. Together with reference TRBV7-9 and TRBJ2-3, the CDR3 gives the full variable domain: DTGVSQNPRHKITKRGQNVTFRCDPISEHNRLYWYRQTLGQGPEFLTYFQNEAQLEKSRLLSDRFSAERPKGSFSTLEIQRTEQGDSAMYLCASSFSLAQDTQYFGPGTRLTVL.